Listed below are T cell receptor beta chains from one sample, sequenced in a study of T cell responses to AZD1222 COVID-19 vaccine. Produced via immunoSEQ multiplex PCR; TCRdb's table is partial and in-frame only. The sample has under 150,000 clones; roughly 85% are singletons. The material was peripheral blood, obtained on day 0 of MenACWY control vaccination. Source of these receptors: an adult in good health. CDR3s include the opening cysteine and the closing phenylalanine or tryptophan. A D gene is named only where the DNA matches it firmly. Clone size appears in some rows only: once, few, many, or a class for an expanded clone.

>TRBD1|NA|TRBV30|TRBJ1-2
TGTGCCTGGATAAGGGAGGTGCCCGAGGGGCAAAGAAATGGGACAGAGTATGGCTACACCTTC
CAWIREVPEGQRNGTEYGYTF
>TRBD2|NA|TRBV4-2|TRBJ2-7
TGTGCCAGCAGCCAAGATCCCCGACTAGCGGGGATCTACGAGCAGTACTTC
CASSQDPRLAGIYEQYF
>TRBD1|NA|TRBV28|TRBJ2-2
TGTGCCAGCAGTTTATATTCAGGGGGCACCGGGGAGCTGTTTTTT
CASSLYSGGTGELFF
>NA|once|TRBV7-2|TRBJ2-3
TGTGCCAGCAGGATCCTACGGGATACGCAGTATTTT
CASRILRDTQYF
>NA|NA|TRBV24-1|TRBJ1-5
TGTGCCACCAGTTTTAACGGTAGGTCCCAGCATTTT
CATSFNGRSQHF
>NA|NA|TRBV4-2|TRBJ1-5
TGTGCCAGCAGCCCGGGCGGCCAGGACAATCAGCCCCAGCATTTT
CASSPGGQDNQPQHF
>TRBD1|NA|TRBV5-1|TRBJ1-6
TGCGCCAGCAGCCTGGGACAGGGGAATTCACCCCTCCACTTT
CASSLGQGNSPLHF
>NA|NA|TRBV6-5|TRBJ2-7
TGTGCCAGCAGTTACAATCCCGGGGTAGCTGCCTACGAGCAGTACTTC
CASSYNPGVAAYEQYF
>NA|NA|TRBV7-6|TRBJ2-7
TGTGCCAGCAGCTCGCACAGGGCCACGAGCTCCTACGAGCAGTACTTC
CASSSHRATSSYEQYF
>TRBD1|NA|TRBV2|TRBJ2-4
TGTGCCAGCAGCTCCCAGGGGGCCGGCTTACCCAAAAACATTCAGTACTTC
CASSSQGAGLPKNIQYF
>TRBD1|NA|TRBV2|TRBJ2-3
TGTGCCAGCACTCGGACAGGGGGAGATACGCAGTATTTT
CASTRTGGDTQYF
>NA|once|TRBV6-5|TRBJ1-3
TGTGCCAGCAGACCAGATTCTCTTGGAAACACCATATATTTT
CASRPDSLGNTIYF
>NA|NA|TRBV9|TRBJ1-4
TGTGCCAGCAGCGTAGAGGACAGAACAAATGAAAAACTGTTTTTT
CASSVEDRTNEKLFF